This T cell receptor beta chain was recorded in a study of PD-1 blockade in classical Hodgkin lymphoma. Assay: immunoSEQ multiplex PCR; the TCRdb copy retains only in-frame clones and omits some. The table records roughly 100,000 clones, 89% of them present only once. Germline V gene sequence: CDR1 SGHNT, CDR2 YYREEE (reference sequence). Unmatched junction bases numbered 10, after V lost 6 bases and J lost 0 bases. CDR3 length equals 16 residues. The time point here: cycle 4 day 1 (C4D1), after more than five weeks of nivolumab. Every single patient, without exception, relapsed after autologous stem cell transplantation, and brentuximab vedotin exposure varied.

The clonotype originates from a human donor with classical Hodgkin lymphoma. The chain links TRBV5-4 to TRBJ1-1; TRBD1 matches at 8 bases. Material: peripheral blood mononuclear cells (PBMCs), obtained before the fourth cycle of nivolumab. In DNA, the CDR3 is TGTGCCAGCATCCCTCCGGGACAGGCTATGAACACTGAAGCTTTCTTT. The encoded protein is CASIPPGQAMNTEAFF.